The next 16 T cell receptor beta chains were all read from a single sample in a study of T cell repertoires in cytomegalovirus infection. TCRdb processed the reads anew with MiXCR; each CDR3 protein has one entry. The sample consists of about 530,000 distinct CDR3 sequences, more than 25% of them appearing once. Material: PBMCs. The receptors were gathered from a human donor in good health (CMV status not recorded). Some clones in this sample may be carry-over from other donors' samples.

The chain uses TRBV6-1 and TRBJ1-1; 7 nucleotides match TRBD1. This CDR3 has 14 residues. The V and J ends lost 5 bases and 6 bases, in that order; junction bases with no gene match: 9. Germline CDR1 MNHNS, CDR2 SASEGT. The CDR3 loop reads CASSQGQVVAEAFF. Here the CDR3 DNA reads TGTGCCAGCAGTCAAGGACAGGTGGTTGCTGAAGCTTTCTTT.

This clonotype was seen many times. The junction differs from germline at one of its ends, possibly a read error. The chain is built from TRBV7-2 and TRBJ2-3; 9 bases fit TRBD2. The CDR3 has 14 residues. CDR1 is SGHTA, CDR2 FQGNSA, per germline. The DNA for the CDR3 is TGTGCCAGCAGCCAGGGGACTAGCACCGATACGCAGTATTTT. As protein: CASSQGTSTDTQYF.

V and J are TRBV12-3 or TRBV12-4 and TRBJ1-2; D might be TRBD1 (5 bases). CDR3 length: 14 residues. V lost 2 bases to trimming and J lost 5 bases, with 12 bases between them. CDR3 region: CASSLFSGEYGYTF. The CDR3 nucleotides are TGTGCCAGCAGTTTATTTTCGGGGGAGTATGGCTACACCTTC.

This clonotype was seen a few times. The rearrangement joins TRBV7-2 to TRBJ2-3; 10 bases line up with TRBD2. The CDR3 extends over 17 amino acids. Losses at the gene ends were 5 bases for V and 7 bases for J; bases not matched to a gene: 15. Germline V lookup: CDR1 SGHTA, CDR2 FQGNSA. The CDR3 is CASSGPPRASGSYTQYF. CDR3 DNA sequence: TGTGCCAGCAGCGGGCCCCCTCGAGCTAGCGGGAGTTATACGCAGTATTTT. The full variable domain, rest sourced from reference TRBV7-2 and TRBJ2-3, is GAGVSQSPSNKVTEKGKDVELRCDPISGHTALYWYRQSLGQGLEFLIYFQGNSAPDKSGLPSDRFSAERTGGSVSTLTIQRTQQEDSAVYLCASSGPPRASGSYTQYFGPGTRLTVL.

The rearrangement joins TRBV7-2 to TRBJ2-7; TRBD2 might be the D (6 bases). The CDR3 consists of 15 residues. The ends were cut back, 1 base at V and 7 bases at J, with 17 bases in the middle. Germline V gene data show CDR1 as SGHTA and CDR2 as FQGNSA. CDR3 sequence reads: CASSLVAREGLEQYF. DNA for the CDR3: TGTGCCAGCAGCTTAGTCGCGCGGGAAGGTTTAGAGCAGTACTTC.

The chain's CDR3 is CASSSSGTVFVDGQYV. CDR3 sequence (DNA): TGTGCCAGCAGTTCGTCCGGGACAGTCTTCGTCGACGGACAGTACGTC. The chain is built from TRBV28 and TRBJ2-7; 7 positions match TRBD1. This CDR3 is built from 16 residues. CDR1 and CDR2 from the germline V gene are MDHEN and SYDVKM. The J segment lost 10 bases and the V segment lost 4 bases, leaving 19 bases of the junction unmatched.

This clonotype was found a few times. The chain is built from TRBV6-2 or TRBV6-3 and TRBJ2-3; D might be TRBD2 (5 bases). Germline V gene lookup returns CDR1 MNHEY and CDR2 SVGEGT. The length of the CDR3 is 16 residues. V was shortened by 0 bases and J by 2 bases, with 12 bases between the two germline ends. In nucleotides, the CDR3 is TGTGCCAGCAGTTACTCGGAAAGCGGTATCACAGATACGCAGTATTTT. Translation gives CASSYSESGITDTQYF.

This clonotype was observed a few times. This chain connects TRBV7-9 to TRBJ1-1, with D hard to call. The CDR3 spans 17 residues. The germline gives CDR1 SEHNR, CDR2 FQNEAQ (reference sequence). The germline V and J ends were trimmed by 5 bases and 1 base, with 20 bases remaining between them. DNA of the CDR3: TGTGCCAGCAGCCAGAGATTTTCGACATCCCGGAACACTGAAGCTTTCTTT. Amino acids: CASSQRFSTSRNTEAFF.

This clonotype appeared many times. The V gene is TRBV11-2, the J gene TRBJ2-5; D is unclear. The V and J ends lost 2 bases and 1 base respectively, with 8 bases between them. Germline V gene lookup returns CDR1 SGHAT and CDR2 FQNNGV. CDR3 length: 14 amino acids. This chain's CDR3 is CASSLSVRQETQYF. The DNA for the CDR3 is TGTGCCAGCAGCTTATCAGTGCGCCAAGAGACCCAGTACTTC.

In its sample, this clonotype was seen once. This chain connects TRBV4-1 to TRBJ1-2, with D possibly matching TRBD1 (6 bases). The CDR3 contains 14 residues. Germline assignment: CDR1 MGHRA and CDR2 YSYEKL. V lost 2 bases to trimming and J lost 2 bases, with 9 bases between them. The CDR3 is CASSQPTGNYGYTF. The CDR3 bases are TGCGCCAGCAGCCAACCCACAGGGAACTATGGCTACACCTTC.

In its sample, this clonotype was seen many times. This chain links TRBV7-6 with TRBJ2-1; TRBD2 matches 10 bases. This CDR3 region has 18 residues. The V and J ends lost 5 bases and 7 bases, in that order; junction bases with no gene match: 17. The germline gives CDR1 SGHVS, CDR2 FNYEAQ. For the CDR3, the DNA is TGTGCCAGCAGCCTCCCCGACCGAGGGCTAGCGGGAGAGAATGAGCAGTTCTTC. This sequence encodes CASSLPDRGLAGENEQFF.

The chain combines TRBV10-2 with TRBJ2-3; no clear D gene. Germline CDR1 reads WSHSY; CDR2 reads SAAADI. Deletions cut 0 bases from V and 5 bases from J, with 6 bases between. The CDR3 has 13 amino acids. CDR3 loop: CASSESGQDTQYF. As DNA, the CDR3 is TGCGCCAGCAGTGAGTCTGGTCAAGATACGCAGTATTTT.

V usage is TRBV2 and J usage is TRBJ1-1, with 8 bases aligning to TRBD1. Trimming removed 6 bases from V and 5 bases from J; junction bases left unmatched: 5. The CDR3 has 13 residues. Germline loops: CDR1 SNHLY, CDR2 FYNNEI. The CDR3 DNA is TGTGCCAGCAGCGAACAGGGGGAAACTGAAGCTTTCTTT. Translation gives CASSEQGETEAFF. Complete variable domain (other parts from reference TRBV2 and TRBJ1-1): EPEVTQTPSHQVTQMGQEVILRCVPISNHLYFYWYRQILGQKVEFLVSFYNNEISEKSEIFDDQFSVERPDGSNFTLKIRSTKLEDSAMYFCASSEQGETEAFFGQGTRLTVV.

This clonotype has a count of ten or more. V usage is TRBV7-2 and J usage is TRBJ1-1; D not resolved. This CDR3 spans 13 amino acids. V shed 4 bases and J shed 2 bases, with 8 bases lying between them. CDR1 and CDR2 (germline): SGHTA, FQGNSA. The DNA for the CDR3 is TGTGCCAGCAGCTCCGGCTCAAACACTGAAGCTTTCTTT. This gives the protein CASSSGSNTEAFF.

The chain employs TRBV7-2 and TRBJ2-3; D ambiguous. This CDR3 has 15 residues. Germline assignment: CDR1 SGHTA and CDR2 FQGNSA. Trimming left V 5 bases short and J 6 bases short, with 18 bases between. For the CDR3, the DNA is TGTGCCAGCAGCCCATCCCTGCAGGACGTGGATACGCAGTATTTT. Its translation is CASSPSLQDVDTQYF.

The chain has TRBV6-2 or TRBV6-3 and TRBJ1-6, with no clear D. Germline V gene sequence: CDR1 MNHEY, CDR2 SVGEGT. The CDR3 loop spans 11 amino acids. V gave up 8 bases and J gave up 9 bases, with 8 bases separating them. The CDR3 loop is CASGSASPLHF. The CDR3 DNA reads TGTGCCAGCGGGTCAGCTTCACCCCTCCACTTT.